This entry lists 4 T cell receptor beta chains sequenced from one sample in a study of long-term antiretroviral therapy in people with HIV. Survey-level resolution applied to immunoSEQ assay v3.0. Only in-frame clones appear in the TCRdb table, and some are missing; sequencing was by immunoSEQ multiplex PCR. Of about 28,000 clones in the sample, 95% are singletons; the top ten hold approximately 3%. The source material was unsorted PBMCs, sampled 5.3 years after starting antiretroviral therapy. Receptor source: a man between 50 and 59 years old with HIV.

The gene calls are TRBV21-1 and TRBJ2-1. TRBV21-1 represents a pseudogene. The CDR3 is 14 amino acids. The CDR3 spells CASSRGMAYNEQFF. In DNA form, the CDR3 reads TGTGCCAGCAGCAGGGGAATGGCCTACAATGAGCAGTTCTTC.

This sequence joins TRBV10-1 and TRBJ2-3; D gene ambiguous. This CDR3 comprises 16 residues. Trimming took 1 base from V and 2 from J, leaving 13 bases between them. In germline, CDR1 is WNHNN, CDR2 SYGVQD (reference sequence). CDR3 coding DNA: TGCGCCAGCAGTGAGTTGGTCCTGAAAACCACAGATACGCAGTATTTT. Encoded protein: CASSELVLKTTDTQYF.

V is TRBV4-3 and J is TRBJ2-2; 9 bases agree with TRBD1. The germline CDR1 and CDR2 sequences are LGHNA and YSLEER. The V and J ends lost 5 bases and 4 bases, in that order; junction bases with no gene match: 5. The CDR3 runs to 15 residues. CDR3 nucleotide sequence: TGCGCCAGCAGCTACAGGACAGGGGCCACCGGGGAGCTGTTTTTT. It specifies CASSYRTGATGELFF.

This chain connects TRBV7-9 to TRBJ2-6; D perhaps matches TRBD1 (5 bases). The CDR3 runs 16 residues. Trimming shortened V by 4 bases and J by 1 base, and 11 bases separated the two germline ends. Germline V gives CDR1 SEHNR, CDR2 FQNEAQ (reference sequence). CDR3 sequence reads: CASSSPAGSGANVLTF. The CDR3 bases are TGTGCCAGCAGCTCGCCGGCAGGGTCTGGGGCCAACGTCCTGACTTTC.